This T cell receptor beta chain is drawn from a study of blood T cell repertoires in COVID-19. Per germline, CDR1 LGHDT and CDR2 YNNKEL (reference sequence). CDR3 length equals 13 residues. The V and J ends lost 4 bases and 5 bases respectively, with 8 bases between them. TCRdb's table, derived via immunoSEQ multiplex PCR, lists solely in-frame clones and lacks some. The sample has roughly 50,000 clones; about 90% are singletons. V and J are TRBV3-1 (or the pseudogene TRBV3-2) and TRBJ2-2; the D is unclear. Sequencing input: peripheral blood. The sequence came from a man aged 50 or older with acute or convalescent COVID-19. The CDR3 spells CASSPLETGELFF. The CDR3 coding sequence is TGTGCCAGCAGCCCCCTAGAGACCGGGGAGCTGTTTTTT.